Given below is one TCR beta chain in context. Data came from immunoSEQ multiplex PCR; TCRdb stores just in-frame clones and leaves some out. The sample holds about 240,000 clones, about 86% seen once. Trimming pared 6 bases from V and 8 bases from J, leaving 13 bases between. The CDR3 extends over 12 amino acids. Germline V lookup: CDR1 SNHLY, CDR2 FYNNEI. These data originate in a study of Tregs in tolerant kidney transplant recipients. The clonotype was recovered from a human donor in good health. The chain employs TRBV2 and TRBJ1-2, with D possibly TRBD1 on 5 matching bases. What was sequenced was CD4+ T cells from blood. In DNA, the CDR3 is TGTGCCAGCAGGGGGCAGGTCATCGGCTACACCTTC. Translated: CASRGQVIGYTF.